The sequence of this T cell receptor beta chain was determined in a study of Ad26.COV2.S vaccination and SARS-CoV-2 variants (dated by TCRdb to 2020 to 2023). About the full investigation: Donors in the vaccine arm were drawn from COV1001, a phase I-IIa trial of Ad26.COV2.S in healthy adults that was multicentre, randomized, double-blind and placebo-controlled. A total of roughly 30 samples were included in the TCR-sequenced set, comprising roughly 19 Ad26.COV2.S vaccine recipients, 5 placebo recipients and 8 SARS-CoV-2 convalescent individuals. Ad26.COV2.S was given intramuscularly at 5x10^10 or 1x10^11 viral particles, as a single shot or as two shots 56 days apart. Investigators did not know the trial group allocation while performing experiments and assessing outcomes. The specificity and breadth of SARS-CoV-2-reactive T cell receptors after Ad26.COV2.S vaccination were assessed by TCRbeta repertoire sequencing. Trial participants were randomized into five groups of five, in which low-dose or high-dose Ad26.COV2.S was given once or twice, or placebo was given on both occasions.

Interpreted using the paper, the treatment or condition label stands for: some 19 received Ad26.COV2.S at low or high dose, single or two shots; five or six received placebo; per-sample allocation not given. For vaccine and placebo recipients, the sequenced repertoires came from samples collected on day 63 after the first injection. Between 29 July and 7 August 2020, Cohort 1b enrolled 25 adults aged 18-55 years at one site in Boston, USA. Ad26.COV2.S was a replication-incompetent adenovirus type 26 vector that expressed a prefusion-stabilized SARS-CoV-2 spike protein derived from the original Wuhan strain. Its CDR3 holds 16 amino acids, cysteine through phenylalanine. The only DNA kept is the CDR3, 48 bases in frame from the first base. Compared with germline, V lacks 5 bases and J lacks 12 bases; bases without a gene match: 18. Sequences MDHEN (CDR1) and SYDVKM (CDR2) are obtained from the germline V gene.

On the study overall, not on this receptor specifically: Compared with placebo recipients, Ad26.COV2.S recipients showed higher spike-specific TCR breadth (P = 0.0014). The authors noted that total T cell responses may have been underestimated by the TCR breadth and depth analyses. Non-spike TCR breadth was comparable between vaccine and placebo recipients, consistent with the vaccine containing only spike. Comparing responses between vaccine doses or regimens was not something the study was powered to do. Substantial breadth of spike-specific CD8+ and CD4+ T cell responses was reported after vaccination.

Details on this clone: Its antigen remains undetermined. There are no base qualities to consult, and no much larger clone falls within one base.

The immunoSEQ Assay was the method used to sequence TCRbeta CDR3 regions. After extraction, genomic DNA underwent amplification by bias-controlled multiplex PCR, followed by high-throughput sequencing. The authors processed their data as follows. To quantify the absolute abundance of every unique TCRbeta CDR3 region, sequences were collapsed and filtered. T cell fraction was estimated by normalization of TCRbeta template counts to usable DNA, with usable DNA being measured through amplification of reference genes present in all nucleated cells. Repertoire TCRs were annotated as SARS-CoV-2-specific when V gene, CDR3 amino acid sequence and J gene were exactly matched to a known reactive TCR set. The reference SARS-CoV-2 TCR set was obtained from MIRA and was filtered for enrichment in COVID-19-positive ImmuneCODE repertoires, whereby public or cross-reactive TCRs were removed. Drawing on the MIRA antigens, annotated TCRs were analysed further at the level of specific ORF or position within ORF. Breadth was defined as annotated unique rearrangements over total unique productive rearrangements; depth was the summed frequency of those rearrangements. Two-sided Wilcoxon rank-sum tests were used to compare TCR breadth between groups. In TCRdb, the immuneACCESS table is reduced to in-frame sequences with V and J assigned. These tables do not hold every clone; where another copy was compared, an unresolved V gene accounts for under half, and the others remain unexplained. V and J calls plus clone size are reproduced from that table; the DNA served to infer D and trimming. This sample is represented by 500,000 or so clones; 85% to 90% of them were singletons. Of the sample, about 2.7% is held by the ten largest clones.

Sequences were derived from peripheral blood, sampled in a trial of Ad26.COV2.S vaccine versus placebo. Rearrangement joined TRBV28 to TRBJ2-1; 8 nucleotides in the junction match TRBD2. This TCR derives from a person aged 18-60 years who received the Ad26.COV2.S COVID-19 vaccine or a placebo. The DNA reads TGTGCCAGCAGTGACCCCCAGCGCGGGAGGTCCCTTGGGCAGTTCTTC. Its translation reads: CASSDPQRGRSLGQFF.